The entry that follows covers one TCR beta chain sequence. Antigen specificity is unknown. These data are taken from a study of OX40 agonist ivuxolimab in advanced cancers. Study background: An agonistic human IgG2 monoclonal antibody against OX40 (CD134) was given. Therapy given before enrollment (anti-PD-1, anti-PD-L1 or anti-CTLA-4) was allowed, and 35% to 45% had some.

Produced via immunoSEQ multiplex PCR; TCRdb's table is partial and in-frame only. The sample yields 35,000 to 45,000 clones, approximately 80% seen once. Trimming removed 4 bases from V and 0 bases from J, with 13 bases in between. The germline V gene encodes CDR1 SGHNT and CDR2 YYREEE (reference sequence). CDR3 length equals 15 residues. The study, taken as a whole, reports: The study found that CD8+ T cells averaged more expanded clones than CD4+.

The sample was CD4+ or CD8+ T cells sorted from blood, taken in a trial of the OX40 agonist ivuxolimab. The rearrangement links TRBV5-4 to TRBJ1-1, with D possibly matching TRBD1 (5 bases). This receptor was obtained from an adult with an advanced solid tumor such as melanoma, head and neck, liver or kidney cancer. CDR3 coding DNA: TGTGCCAGCAGCGCAGTACGGGGGTTGAACACTGAAGCTTTCTTT. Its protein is CASSAVRGLNTEAFF.